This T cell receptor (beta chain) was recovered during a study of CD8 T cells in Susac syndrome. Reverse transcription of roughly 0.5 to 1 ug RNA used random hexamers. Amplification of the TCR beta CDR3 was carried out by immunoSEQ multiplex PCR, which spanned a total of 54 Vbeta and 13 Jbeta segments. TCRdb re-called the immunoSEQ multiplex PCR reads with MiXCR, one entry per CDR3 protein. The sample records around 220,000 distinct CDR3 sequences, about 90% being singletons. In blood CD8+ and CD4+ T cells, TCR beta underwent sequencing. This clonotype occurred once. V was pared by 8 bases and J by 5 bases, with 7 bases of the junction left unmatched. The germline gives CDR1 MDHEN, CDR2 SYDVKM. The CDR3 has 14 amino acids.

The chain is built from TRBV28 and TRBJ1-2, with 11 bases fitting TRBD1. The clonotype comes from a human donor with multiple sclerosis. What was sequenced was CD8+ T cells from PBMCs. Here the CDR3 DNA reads TGTGCCAGCTTGGGACAGGGGGACGTGTATGGCTACACCTTC. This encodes CASLGQGDVYGYTF.